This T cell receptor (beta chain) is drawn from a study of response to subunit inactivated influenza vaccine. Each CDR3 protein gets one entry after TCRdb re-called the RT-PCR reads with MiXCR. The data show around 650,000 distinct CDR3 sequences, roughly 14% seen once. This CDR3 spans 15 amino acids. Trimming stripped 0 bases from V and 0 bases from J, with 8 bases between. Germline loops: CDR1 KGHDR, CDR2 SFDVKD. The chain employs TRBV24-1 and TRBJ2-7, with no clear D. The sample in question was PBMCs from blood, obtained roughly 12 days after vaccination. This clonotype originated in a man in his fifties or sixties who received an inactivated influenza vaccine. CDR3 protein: CATSDLKGVSYEQYF. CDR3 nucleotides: TGTGCCACCAGTGATTTGAAGGGCGTCTCCTACGAGCAGTACTTC.